This T cell receptor beta chain was captured in a study of blood T cell repertoires in COVID-19. Study-wide context: Spain, Italy and the United States supplied samples that represented acute and convalescent COVID-19.

CDR1 is MNHEY, CDR2 SVGAGI, per germline. The CDR3 is 13 amino acids. The V gene lost 7 bases and the J gene lost 4 bases, with 11 bases spanning the gap. How the authors handled the data: Scientists estimated how many nucleated cells there were by amplifying reference gene primers. Profiling relied on immunoSEQ multiplex PCR, and the TCRdb table lists in-frame clones only, not all of them. From that table come the V and J calls and clone size; the DNA was used to work out D and trimming. The table records more than 100,000 clones, roughly 90% of them present only once. The receptor was derived from a woman aged 55-69 years with acute or convalescent COVID-19. This chain joins TRBV6-5 and TRBJ1-3; no firm D call. The sequencing input was peripheral blood. The CDR3 loop is CASINPRGNTIYF. CDR3 bases: TGTGCCAGCATCAACCCCAGGGGAAACACCATATATTTT.